This TCR beta chain was identified during a study of blood T cell repertoires in COVID-19. Methods used by the authors: How many nucleated cells were present was estimated from reference gene primer amplification. Libraries were prepared by immunoSEQ multiplex PCR; TCRdb keeps only in-frame clonotypes and omits some of them. That table furnishes V, J and clone size, whereas the DNA furnished D and trimming. Seen here are 170,000 or so clones, 65% to 85% observed once, and the top ten hold 6.5% to 8.5%. Germline trimming cut 4 bases from V and 4 bases from J; bases unmatched to any gene: 2. The CDR3 has 13 amino acids. Looked up from germline, CDR1 is SGHNT and CDR2 is YENEEA.

Sequencing was carried out using peripheral blood. This chain connects TRBV11-3 to TRBJ1-2; 8 nucleotides line up with TRBD1. This clonotype originated in a woman between 35 and 50 years old with COVID-19, enrolled during active disease. The DNA for the CDR3 is TGTGCCAGCAGCTCAGGACAGGGCTATGGCTACACCTTC. Its translation is CASSSGQGYGYTF.